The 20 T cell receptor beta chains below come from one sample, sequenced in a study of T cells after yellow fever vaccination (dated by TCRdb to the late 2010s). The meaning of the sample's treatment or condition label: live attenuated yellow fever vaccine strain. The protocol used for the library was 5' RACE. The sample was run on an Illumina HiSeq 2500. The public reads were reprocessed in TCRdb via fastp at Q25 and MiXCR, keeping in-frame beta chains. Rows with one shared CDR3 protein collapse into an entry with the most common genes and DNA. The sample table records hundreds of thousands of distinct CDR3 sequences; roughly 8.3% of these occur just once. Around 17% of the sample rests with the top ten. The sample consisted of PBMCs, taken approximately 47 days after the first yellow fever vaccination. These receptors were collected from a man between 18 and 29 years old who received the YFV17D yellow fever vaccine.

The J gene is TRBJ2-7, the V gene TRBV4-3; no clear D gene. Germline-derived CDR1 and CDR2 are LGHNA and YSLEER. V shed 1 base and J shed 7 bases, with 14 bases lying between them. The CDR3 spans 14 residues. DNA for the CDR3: TGCGCCAGCAGCCAAGGTATGGAATATGGAGAGCAGTACTTC. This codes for CASSQGMEYGEQYF.

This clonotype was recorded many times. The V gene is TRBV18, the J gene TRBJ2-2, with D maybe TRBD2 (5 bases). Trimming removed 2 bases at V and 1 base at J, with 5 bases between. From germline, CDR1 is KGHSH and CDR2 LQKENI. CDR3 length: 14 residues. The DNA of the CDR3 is TGTGCCAGCTCACCAGCGGGGAACACCGGGGAGCTGTTTTTT. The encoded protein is CASSPAGNTGELFF.

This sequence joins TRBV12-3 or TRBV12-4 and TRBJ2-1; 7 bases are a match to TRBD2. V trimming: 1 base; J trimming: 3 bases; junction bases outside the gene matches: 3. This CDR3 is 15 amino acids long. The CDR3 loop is CASSLVKRGYNEQFF. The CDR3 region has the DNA TGTGCCAGCAGTTTAGTAAAGCGGGGCTACAATGAGCAGTTCTTC.

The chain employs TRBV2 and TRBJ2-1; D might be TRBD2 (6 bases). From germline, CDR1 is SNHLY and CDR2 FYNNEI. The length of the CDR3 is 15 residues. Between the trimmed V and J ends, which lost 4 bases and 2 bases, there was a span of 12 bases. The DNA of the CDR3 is TGTGCCAGCAGTGCGTGGGGACTCCCCTACAATGAGCAGTTCTTC. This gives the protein CASSAWGLPYNEQFF.

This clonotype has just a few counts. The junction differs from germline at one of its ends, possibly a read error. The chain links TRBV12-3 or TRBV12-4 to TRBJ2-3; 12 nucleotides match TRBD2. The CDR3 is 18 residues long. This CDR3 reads CTSSPPLRLAGALGTQYF. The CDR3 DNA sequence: TGTACCAGCAGTCCCCCACTTCGACTAGCGGGGGCCCTAGGGACGCAGTATTTT.

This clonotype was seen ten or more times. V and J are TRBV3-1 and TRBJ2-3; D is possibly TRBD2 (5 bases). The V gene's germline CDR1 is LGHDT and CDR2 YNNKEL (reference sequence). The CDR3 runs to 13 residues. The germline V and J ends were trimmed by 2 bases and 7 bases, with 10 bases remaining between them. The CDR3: CASSQQTGNTQYF. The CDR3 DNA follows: TGTGCCAGCAGCCAACAAACGGGAAATACGCAGTATTTT.

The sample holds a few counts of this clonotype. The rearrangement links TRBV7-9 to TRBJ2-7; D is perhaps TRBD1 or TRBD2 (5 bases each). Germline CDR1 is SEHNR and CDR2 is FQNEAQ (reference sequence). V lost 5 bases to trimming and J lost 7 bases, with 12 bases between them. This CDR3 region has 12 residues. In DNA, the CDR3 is TGTGCCAGCAGCGAGGGGCCGTGGGAGCAGTACTTC. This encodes CASSEGPWEQYF.

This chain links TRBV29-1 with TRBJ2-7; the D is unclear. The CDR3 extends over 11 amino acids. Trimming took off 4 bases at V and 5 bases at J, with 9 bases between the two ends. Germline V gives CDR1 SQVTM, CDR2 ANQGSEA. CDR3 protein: CSVGSGNEQYF. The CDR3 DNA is TGCAGCGTTGGTTCTGGGAACGAGCAGTACTTC.

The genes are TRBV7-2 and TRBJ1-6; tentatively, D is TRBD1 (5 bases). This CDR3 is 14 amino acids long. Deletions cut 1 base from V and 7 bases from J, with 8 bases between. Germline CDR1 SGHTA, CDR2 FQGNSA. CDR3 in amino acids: CASSLDRRNSPLHF. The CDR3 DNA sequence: TGTGCCAGCAGCTTAGACAGGCGAAATTCACCCCTCCACTTT.

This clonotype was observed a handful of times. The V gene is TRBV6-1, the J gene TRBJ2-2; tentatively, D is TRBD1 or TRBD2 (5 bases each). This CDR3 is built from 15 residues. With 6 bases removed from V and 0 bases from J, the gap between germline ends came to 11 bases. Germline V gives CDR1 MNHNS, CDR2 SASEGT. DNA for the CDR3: TGTGCCAGCAGCTCCGGGGCAGCGAACACCGGGGAGCTGTTTTTT. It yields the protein CASSSGAANTGELFF.

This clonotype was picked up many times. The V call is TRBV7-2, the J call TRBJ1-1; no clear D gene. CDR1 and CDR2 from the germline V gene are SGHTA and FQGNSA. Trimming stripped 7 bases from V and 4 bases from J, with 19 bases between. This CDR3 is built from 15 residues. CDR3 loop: CASIQSRGIGTEAFF. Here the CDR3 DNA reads TGTGCCAGCATCCAAAGTCGGGGAATCGGCACTGAAGCTTTCTTT.

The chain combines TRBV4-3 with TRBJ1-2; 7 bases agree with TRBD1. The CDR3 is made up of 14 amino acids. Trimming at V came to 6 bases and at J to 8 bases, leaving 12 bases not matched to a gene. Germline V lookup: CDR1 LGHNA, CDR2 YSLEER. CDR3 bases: TGCGCCAGCAGTACCGACAGGGCCCTAGGAGGCTACACCTTC. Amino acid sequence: CASSTDRALGGYTF.

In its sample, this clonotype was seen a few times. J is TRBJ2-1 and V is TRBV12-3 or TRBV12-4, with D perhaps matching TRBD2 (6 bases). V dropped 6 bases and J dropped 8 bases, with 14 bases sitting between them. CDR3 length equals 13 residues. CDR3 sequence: CASRSEGPDEQFF. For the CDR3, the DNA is TGTGCCAGCAGGTCGGAGGGGCCCGATGAGCAGTTCTTC.

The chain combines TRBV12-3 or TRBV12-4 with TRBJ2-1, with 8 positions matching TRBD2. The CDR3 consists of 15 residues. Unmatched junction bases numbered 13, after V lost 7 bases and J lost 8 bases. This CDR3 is CASTPRVAGNDEQFF. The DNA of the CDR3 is TGTGCCAGCACCCCGAGGGTAGCGGGGAATGATGAGCAGTTCTTC.

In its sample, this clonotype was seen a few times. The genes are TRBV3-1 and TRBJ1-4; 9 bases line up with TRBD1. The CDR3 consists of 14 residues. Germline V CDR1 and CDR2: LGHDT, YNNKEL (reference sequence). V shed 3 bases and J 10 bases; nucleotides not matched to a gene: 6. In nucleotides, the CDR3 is TGTGCCAGCAGCCACAGGGACAGGGAGGGAAAACTGTTTTTT. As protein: CASSHRDREGKLFF.

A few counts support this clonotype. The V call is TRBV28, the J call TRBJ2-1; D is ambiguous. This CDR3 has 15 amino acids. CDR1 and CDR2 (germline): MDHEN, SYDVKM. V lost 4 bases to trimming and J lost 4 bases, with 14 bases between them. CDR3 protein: CASSSVRIGYNEQFF. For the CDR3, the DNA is TGTGCCAGCAGTTCTGTCCGGATTGGATACAATGAGCAGTTCTTC.

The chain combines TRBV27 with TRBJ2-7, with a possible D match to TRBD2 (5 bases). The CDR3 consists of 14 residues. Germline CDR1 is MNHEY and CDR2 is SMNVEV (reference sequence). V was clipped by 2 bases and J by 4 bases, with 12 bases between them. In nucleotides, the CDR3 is TGTGCCAGCAGTTTACGCGGGTTACAGTACGAGCAGTACTTC. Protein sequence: CASSLRGLQYEQYF.

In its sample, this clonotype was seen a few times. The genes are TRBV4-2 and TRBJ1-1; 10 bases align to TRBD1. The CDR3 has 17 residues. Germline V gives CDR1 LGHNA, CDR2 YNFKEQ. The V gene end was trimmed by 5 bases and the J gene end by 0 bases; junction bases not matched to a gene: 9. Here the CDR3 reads CASSKSPGQGLNTEAFF. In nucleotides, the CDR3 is TGTGCCAGCAGCAAATCTCCGGGACAGGGGTTGAACACTGAAGCTTTCTTT.

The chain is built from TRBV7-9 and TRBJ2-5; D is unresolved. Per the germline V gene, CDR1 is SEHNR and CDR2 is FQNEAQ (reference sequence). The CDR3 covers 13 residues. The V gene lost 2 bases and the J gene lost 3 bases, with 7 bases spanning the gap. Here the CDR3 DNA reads TGTGCCAGCAGCTTAACGGCCGAAGAGACCCAGTACTTC. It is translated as CASSLTAEETQYF.

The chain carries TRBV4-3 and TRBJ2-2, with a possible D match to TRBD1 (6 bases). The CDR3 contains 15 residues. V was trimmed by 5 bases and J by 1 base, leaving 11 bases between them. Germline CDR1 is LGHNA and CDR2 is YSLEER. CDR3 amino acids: CASSFGQRNTGELFF. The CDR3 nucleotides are TGCGCCAGCAGCTTTGGACAGCGGAACACCGGGGAGCTGTTTTTT.